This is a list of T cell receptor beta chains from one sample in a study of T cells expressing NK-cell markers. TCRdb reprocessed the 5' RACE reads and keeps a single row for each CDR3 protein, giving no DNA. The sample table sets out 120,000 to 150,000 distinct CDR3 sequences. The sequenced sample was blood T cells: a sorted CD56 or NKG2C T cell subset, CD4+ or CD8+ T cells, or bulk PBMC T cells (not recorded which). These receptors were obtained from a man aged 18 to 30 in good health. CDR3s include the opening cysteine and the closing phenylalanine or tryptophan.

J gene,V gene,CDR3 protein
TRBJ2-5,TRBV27,CASSPLTGLAGNQETQYF
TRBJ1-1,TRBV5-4,CASSGSVGNTEAFF
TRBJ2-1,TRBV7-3,CASSKGGGGPVFYNEQFF
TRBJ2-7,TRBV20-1,CSARPTGGPLYEQYF
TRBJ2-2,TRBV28,CASSLDEGAVDGELFF
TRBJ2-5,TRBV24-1,CATSDLTLSKEGGEETQYF
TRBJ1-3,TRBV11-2,CASSLARDSPRNTIYF
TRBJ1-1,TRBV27,CASSSLGQEAFF
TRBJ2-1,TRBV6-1,CASSDPLAGGPREQFF
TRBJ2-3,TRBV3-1,CASSQTGHTSTDTQYF
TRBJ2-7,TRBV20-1,CSARDRDSSYEQYF
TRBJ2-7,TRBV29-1,CSVDAGEGSYEQYF
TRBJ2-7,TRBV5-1,CASSLVGTSYEQYF
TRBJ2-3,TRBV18,CASSPESLEPDTQYF
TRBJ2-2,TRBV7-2,CASSAPGQANTGELFF
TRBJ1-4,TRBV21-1,CASSGTSAPQGEKLFF
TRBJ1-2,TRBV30,CAAETGTGNGYTF
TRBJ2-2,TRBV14,CASSHSPANTGELFF
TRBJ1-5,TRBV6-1,CASSPQYSNQPQHF
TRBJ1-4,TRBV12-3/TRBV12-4,CASSFDSNEKLFF
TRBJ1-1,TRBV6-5,CASSYISLTNTEAFF
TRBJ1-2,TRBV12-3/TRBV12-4,CASSLTQMNYGYTF
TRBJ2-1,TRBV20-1,CSARFFRLGNEQFF
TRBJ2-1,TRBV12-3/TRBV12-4,CASSQDWNEQFF
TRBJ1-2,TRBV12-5,CASGLSSGSYGYTF
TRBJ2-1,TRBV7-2,CASSLASPGLAGEGEQFF
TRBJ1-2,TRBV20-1,CSASWTLGGYTF
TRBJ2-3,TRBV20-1,CSARVRSGYTDTQYF
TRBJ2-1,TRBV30,CAWDRNNEQFF
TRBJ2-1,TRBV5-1,CASSLSPGQGGNEQFF
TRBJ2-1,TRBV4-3,CASSPHLAGNNNEQFF
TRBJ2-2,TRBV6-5,CASSYSTRGNGELFF
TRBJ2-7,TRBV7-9,CASSPSGSFEGGYEQYF
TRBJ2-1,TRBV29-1,CSADDRGSYNEQFF
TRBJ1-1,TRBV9,CASSASGAADEAFF
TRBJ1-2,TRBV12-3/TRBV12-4,CASSEDRAGYTF
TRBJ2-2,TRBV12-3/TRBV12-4,CASSFRTALNTGELFF
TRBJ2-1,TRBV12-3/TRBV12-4,CASRGPGRMYNEQFF
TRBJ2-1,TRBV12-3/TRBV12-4,CASSLVASGTSYNEQFF
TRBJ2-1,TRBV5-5,CASRPYTGGDWNYNEQFF
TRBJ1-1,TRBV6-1,CATRLGADTEAFF
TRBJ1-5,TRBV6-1,CASSKGDRNQPQHF
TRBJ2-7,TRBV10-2,CASSDPGTKTYEQYF
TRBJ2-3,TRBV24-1,CATTDSGSETDTQYF
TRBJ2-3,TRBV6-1,CASSSRDAITDTQYF
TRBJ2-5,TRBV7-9,CASSLEGQQETQYF
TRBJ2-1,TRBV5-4,CASSLYREGYEQFF
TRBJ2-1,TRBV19,CASSPGLGYNEQFF
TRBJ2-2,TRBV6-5,CASSYAGVSTGELFF
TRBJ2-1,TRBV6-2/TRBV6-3,CASSRSRDRGGHEQFF
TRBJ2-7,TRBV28,CASSLQGFLYEQYF
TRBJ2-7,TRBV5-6,CASSSPRGGYEQYF
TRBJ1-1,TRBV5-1,CASSFLQGQNTEAFF